The 21 T cell receptor beta chains below were found in one sample sequenced in a study of identical twins. In TCRdb, the 5' RACE reads were re-called with MiXCR into one record per CDR3 protein. The sample has 1.5 million to 2 million distinct CDR3 sequences; less than 40% are singletons. Sequences were obtained from cord blood. The origin of the receptors is a newborn girl in good health.

CDR3 amino acids: CASSLSEGDVEKLFF. The CDR3 DNA follows: TGTGCCAGCAGTTTATCGGAGGGGGATGTTGAAAAACTGTTTTTT. This sequence joins TRBV27 and TRBJ1-4, with D perhaps TRBD1 (6 bases). Trimming removed 0 bases at V and 7 bases at J, with 12 bases between. The CDR3 is made up of 15 amino acids. CDR1 is MNHEY and CDR2 is SMNVEV in the germline V gene (reference sequence).

This clonotype showed up just a few times. The chain combines TRBV2 with TRBJ2-7; D remains unclear. The CDR3 is 10 residues long. Per the germline V gene, CDR1 is SNHLY and CDR2 is FYNNEI. V lost 7 bases and J lost 6, with 7 bases in between. CDR3 residues: CASNSPEQYF. CDR3 DNA sequence: TGTGCCAGCAACAGCCCCGAGCAGTACTTC.

This clonotype was found many times. The rearrangement uses TRBV28 and TRBJ1-2, with 8 positions matching TRBD1. CDR1 is MDHEN, CDR2 SYDVKM, per germline. Unmatched junction bases numbered 1, after V lost 3 bases and J lost 4 bases. This CDR3 has 13 amino acids. The CDR3 nucleotides are TGTGCCAGCAGTTTTGGACAGGGCTATGGCTACACCTTC. Translated: CASSFGQGYGYTF.

The J gene is TRBJ1-2, the V gene TRBV4-1; TRBD1 matches at 7 bases. Germline V gives CDR1 MGHRA, CDR2 YSYEKL. The CDR3 length is 15 residues. The junction had 9 bases not matched to a gene; V was cut back by 0 bases and J by 8 bases. CDR3 loop: CASSQDRKGAGGYTF. For the CDR3, the DNA is TGCGCCAGCAGCCAAGATCGAAAGGGGGCTGGAGGCTACACCTTC.

This chain uses TRBV24-1 with TRBJ2-1, with D unresolved. The germline gives CDR1 KGHDR, CDR2 SFDVKD. V was clipped by 7 bases and J by 10 bases, with 7 bases between them. The CDR3 runs to 10 residues. This CDR3 reads CATSDGEQFF. The CDR3 nucleotides are TGTGCCACCAGCGATGGGGAGCAGTTCTTC.

The table lists this clonotype with a few counts. The J gene is TRBJ2-1, the V gene TRBV20-1, with 8 bases matching TRBD2. The CDR3 runs to 14 residues. Germline assignment: CDR1 DFQATT and CDR2 SNEGSKA (reference sequence). V was clipped by 6 bases and J by 3 bases; unmatched bases: 7. CDR3 DNA sequence: TGCAGTGCCCCCGCTAGCGGGCTCTACAATGAGCAGTTCTTC. Its translation is CSAPASGLYNEQFF.

This clonotype showed up just a few times. The rearrangement uses TRBV20-1 and TRBJ1-2, with TRBD1 identical over 7 bases. The germline CDR1 and CDR2 sequences are DFQATT and SNEGSKA (reference sequence). This CDR3 has 12 amino acids. Germline trimming cut 6 bases from V and 9 bases from J; bases unmatched to any gene: 10. CDR3 DNA sequence: TGCAGTGCGCGGGACAGATTTTTCCGCTACACCTTC. This encodes CSARDRFFRYTF.

CDR3 loop: CASVNAGTQSYEQYF. Here the CDR3 DNA reads TGTGCCAGCGTCAACGCCGGGACTCAATCCTACGAGCAGTACTTC. The chain recombines TRBV7-9 with TRBJ2-7, with D perhaps TRBD2 (6 bases). Trimming left V 8 bases short and J 1 base short, with 18 bases between. This CDR3 comprises 15 residues. Germline lookup yields CDR1 SEHNR and CDR2 FQNEAQ (reference sequence).

The rearrangement links TRBV12-3 or TRBV12-4 to TRBJ1-3, with D hard to call. The CDR3 has 13 amino acids. Trimming stripped 3 bases from V and 2 bases from J, with 5 bases between. The CDR3 DNA sequence: TGTGCCAGCAGTTTTGACACTGGAAACACCATATATTTT. Protein product: CASSFDTGNTIYF.

In this sample, this clonotype turned up a few times. The gene calls are TRBV3-1 and TRBJ2-7, with 8 bases matching TRBD2. CDR3 length: 16 residues. V trimming: 1 base; J trimming: 3 bases; junction bases outside the gene matches: 8. Germline CDR1 reads LGHDT; CDR2 reads YNNKEL (reference sequence). This CDR3 is CASSQASSGPVYEQYF. The DNA of the CDR3 is TGTGCCAGCAGCCAAGCTTCTAGCGGGCCAGTCTACGAGCAGTACTTC.

The chain employs TRBV20-1 and TRBJ1-1; possible D gene TRBD1, 6 bases. The CDR3 has 13 amino acids. The germline gives CDR1 DFQATT, CDR2 SNEGSKA (reference sequence). The V end was cut by 3 bases, the J end by 6 bases, with 14 bases between. CDR3: CSASRGKMAEAFF. The CDR3 region has the DNA TGCAGTGCTAGCAGGGGAAAGATGGCTGAAGCTTTCTTT.

This rearrangement joins TRBV20-1 to TRBJ2-1; TRBD2 aligns across 7 bases. The J call may be wrong; the DNA end is better matched by TRBJ2-7. This CDR3 contains 19 residues. Germline values: CDR1 DFQATT, CDR2 SNEGSKA (reference sequence). The CDR3 sequence is CSASPQAGRSRINYNEQYF. The CDR3 DNA reads as TGCAGTGCTAGTCCCCAAGCGGGACGTAGCCGAATCAACTACAATGAGCAGTACTTC.

CDR3 loop: CASSIGLAGGKQFF. CDR3 coding DNA: TGTGCCAGTAGTATAGGTCTAGCGGGAGGAAAACAGTTCTTC. The rearrangement links TRBV19 to TRBJ2-1; 11 bases map to TRBD2. With V trimmed by 1 base and J by 13 bases, 6 bases remained unmatched. There are 14 residues in the CDR3. The germline V gene has CDR1 LNHDA and CDR2 SQIVND (reference sequence).

This clonotype occurred a few times. The V call is TRBV5-1, the J call TRBJ2-7; tentative D call: TRBD1 (6 bases). Trimming removed 4 bases from V and 7 bases from J, with 18 bases in between. This CDR3 comprises 14 residues. CDR1 and CDR2 from the germline V gene are SGHRS and YFSETQ. The CDR3 coding sequence is TGCGCCAGCAGCCCATGGGACACCTCTGAGGAGCAGTACTTC. It yields the protein CASSPWDTSEEQYF.

This clonotype was observed a handful of times. The rearrangement links TRBV5-1 to TRBJ2-1; tentatively, D is TRBD2 (6 bases). The V gene's germline CDR1 is SGHRS and CDR2 YFSETQ. Trimming pared 4 bases from V and 12 bases from J, leaving 20 bases between. The CDR3 runs to 14 residues. The CDR3: CASSPGQLLGGQFF. CDR3 sequence (DNA): TGCGCCAGCAGCCCGGGCCAACTTTTGGGGGGGCAGTTCTTC.

In this sample, this clonotype turned up a few times. The rearrangement joins TRBV4-1 to TRBJ2-5; 13 bases line up with TRBD2. This CDR3 is 18 amino acids long. Germline V gene sequence: CDR1 MGHRA, CDR2 YSYEKL. After removal of 1 base from V and 3 bases from J, the junction contained 8 bases not matched to a gene. CDR3 sequence (DNA): TGCGCCAGCAGCCAAGTCAGCAGACTAGCGGGGGGCAAAGAGACCCAGTACTTC. Translating it yields CASSQVSRLAGGKETQYF.

This clonotype came up many times. This chain uses TRBV11-2 with TRBJ2-3; no clear D. CDR3 length equals 13 residues. Germline CDR1 reads SGHAT; CDR2 reads FQNNGV. The V end was cut by 6 bases, the J end by 2 bases, with 9 bases between. The CDR3 sequence: CASSLYPTDTQYF. CDR3 in DNA: TGTGCCAGCAGTTTATACCCCACAGATACGCAGTATTTT.

This clonotype has more than one count but fewer than ten. The chain employs TRBV25-1 and TRBJ2-3, with 7 nucleotides matching TRBD2. There are 18 residues in the CDR3. Looked up from germline, CDR1 is MGHDK and CDR2 is SYGVNS. The V segment lost 3 bases and the J segment 6 bases; nucleotides outside the gene matches: 18. The chain's CDR3 is CASSDRPRGGRSPDTQYF. The CDR3 bases are TGTGCCAGCAGTGACCGCCCTCGGGGCGGGAGATCACCGGATACGCAGTATTTT.

This clonotype was observed a handful of times. The gene calls are TRBV13 and TRBJ2-7; 7 nucleotides align to TRBD2. This CDR3 region has 15 residues. The J segment lost 2 bases and the V segment lost 1 base, leaving 5 bases of the junction unmatched. The germline V gene encodes CDR1 PRHDT and CDR2 FYEKMQ (reference sequence). The CDR3 DNA sequence: TGTGCCAGCAGCTTAGACGGGGGGAGCCCCTACGAGCAGTACTTC. The encoded protein is CASSLDGGSPYEQYF.

This clonotype turned up a few times. The rearrangement joins TRBV20-1 to TRBJ2-7; the match to TRBD2 covers 16 bases. Germline V lookup: CDR1 DFQATT, CDR2 SNEGSKA (reference sequence). The CDR3 loop spans 20 amino acids. Trimming removed 6 bases from V and 7 bases from J; junction bases left unmatched: 24. The CDR3 sequence: CSAPFPGLAGGMALYNEQYF. CDR3 coding DNA: TGCAGTGCCCCCTTTCCGGGACTAGCGGGAGGGATGGCCCTATACAATGAGCAGTACTTC.

V usage is TRBV20-1 and J usage is TRBJ2-1; 8 nucleotides agree with TRBD2. The V segment lost 5 bases and the J segment 0 bases; nucleotides outside the gene matches: 12. Per germline, CDR1 DFQATT and CDR2 SNEGSKA (reference sequence). CDR3 length: 17 residues. CDR3 in DNA: TGCAGTGCTCAAAGCGGGAGAGGCGGGATCTCCTACAATGAGCAGTTCTTC. Translation gives CSAQSGRGGISYNEQFF.